The T cell receptor (beta chain) under discussion was sequenced for a study of shared clonotypes between healthy human individuals. V was pared by 5 bases and J by 9 bases, with 12 bases between. Germline CDR1 and CDR2: SGHTA and FQGNSA. The CDR3 extends over 12 amino acids. Only in-frame clones appear in the TCRdb table, and some are missing; sequencing was by immunoSEQ multiplex PCR. The sample holds about 2.4 million clones, just over 90% seen once. The receptor was isolated from a man between 18 and 29 years old in good health. What was sequenced was naive CD4+ T cells sorted from blood. The subset denotes: CD45RA+ positively selected. This sequence joins TRBV7-2 and TRBJ2-3; D may be TRBD2 (6 bases). In DNA, the CDR3 is TGTGCCAGCAGCCCCCGGGGGAGCACGCAGTATTTT. Translated, it gives CASSPRGSTQYF. Variable domain in full (rest from reference TRBV7-2 and TRBJ2-3): GAGVSQSPSNKVTEKGKDVELRCDPISGHTALYWYRQSLGQGLEFLIYFQGNSAPDKSGLPSDRFSAERTGGSVSTLTIQRTQQEDSAVYLCASSPRGSTQYFGPGTRLTVL.